This TCR beta chain was obtained from a study of cytomegalovirus exposure and HLA in healthy donors. The overall study: Among the approximately 410 genotyped donors, approximately 82% were placed in the Caucasian-associated ancestry cluster.

With regard to this clone: Its antigen is unknown.

Germline CDR1 reads SGHDN; CDR2 reads FVKESK. The germline V and J ends were trimmed by 0 bases and 4 bases, with 18 bases remaining between them. This CDR3 contains 18 residues. This cohort consisted of healthy bone marrow donors. Study findings and constraints: Most of the TCR beta V segments (in an earlier analysis) were productive either about 87% or about 30% of the time.

The study ran its PCR with 60 Vbeta and 13 Jbeta primers. This table comes from immunoSEQ multiplex PCR, and its TCRdb copy is limited to in-frame clones, with some not included. Of approximately 120,000 clones in the sample, roughly 76% were seen once. This sequence originates from a woman aged 55-69 years in good health and CMV-seropositive. J is TRBJ2-2 and V is TRBV14, with a possible D match to TRBD1 (7 bases). The sequencing sample was made of PBMCs. This CDR3 is CASSQDGGGRRSTGELFF. For the CDR3, the DNA is TGTGCCAGCAGCCAAGATGGAGGGGGCAGACGAAGCACCGGGGAGCTGTTTTTT.